What follows describes a single T cell receptor (beta chain). Authors' methods: Amplified reference gene primers provided the basis for estimating nucleated cell counts. TCRdb's copy holds only in-frame clones and misses some; the assay was immunoSEQ multiplex PCR. The V and J calls and clone size were taken over from that table, and D and trimming were inferred from the DNA. The sample yields about 280,000 clones, about 89% seen once. The data belong to a study of blood T cell repertoires in COVID-19. Germline CDR1 SGHAT, CDR2 FQNNGV. V was pared by 2 bases and J by 2 bases, with 22 bases between. The CDR3 covers 18 residues.

The receptor's source is a man aged 35-49 years with active or convalescent COVID-19. This rearrangement joins TRBV11-2 to TRBJ2-7; D unresolved. Sequenced: peripheral blood. The CDR3 reads CASSLWSRVATRAYEQYF. Written as DNA, the CDR3 is TGTGCCAGCAGCTTATGGAGTCGGGTGGCAACCCGGGCCTACGAGCAGTACTTC.